This TCR beta chain was sequenced during a study of blood T cell repertoires in COVID-19. V dropped 5 bases and J dropped 2 bases, with 13 bases sitting between them. Per germline, CDR1 SEHNR and CDR2 FQNEAQ (reference sequence). This CDR3 spans 15 amino acids. Clones were sequenced by immunoSEQ multiplex PCR, and TCRdb holds only the in-frame ones, with some missing. The sample shows hundreds of thousands of clones, approximately 83% of them seen only once. Sample: peripheral blood. The rearrangement joins TRBV7-9 to TRBJ2-1, with D maybe TRBD2 (7 bases). The TCR was taken from a woman in her twenties or thirties who had recovered from COVID-19. The DNA of the CDR3 is TGTGCCAGCAGCATATCGGGGGGCCCCTACAATGAGCAGTTCTTC. Translating gives CASSISGGPYNEQFF.